Described below is a single TCR beta chain sequence and its context. The record originates from a study of naive and memory T cell subsets. The treatment is: skin biopsy from PPD injection site in Mantoux-positive individual. A UMI-containing oligonucleotide was joined by 3' ligation to the TCR cDNA template. Individuals with a positive Mantoux test gave biopsies from PPD-injected skin. Amplification of ligated cDNA took four PCR rounds with SP2 and nested alpha and beta constant primers. Reverse transcription of blood and skin TCR RNA was primed at alpha and beta constant regions. Each CDR3 protein is one row after TCRdb ran MiXCR on the UMI-ligation and nested PCR reads. Of 20,000 to 25,000 distinct CDR3 sequences detected, around 6% appear once; the ten largest clones hold about 6.2%. This CDR3 is built from 16 residues. Trimming removed 2 bases from V and 1 base from J; junction bases left unmatched: 2. The V gene's germline CDR1 is SGHAT and CDR2 FQNNGV.

This TCR was recovered from an adult in good health. The genes are TRBV11-2 and TRBJ2-2; the match to TRBD2 covers 9 bases. Sequences were derived from skin, sampled from a tuberculin skin test site. In DNA, the CDR3 is TGTGCCAGCAGCTTAACGACTAGCGGGAACACCGGGGAGCTGTTTTTT. Its translation: CASSLTTSGNTGELFF.